This T cell receptor beta chain was obtained from a study of T cells in Graves' hyperthyroidism and ophthalmopathy. On this clonotype: No antigen is known for it.

Study outcomes and limitations: Researchers found most expanded thyroid clonotypes above 0.001 in blood as well.

The CDR3 length is 16 residues. Germline V gene data show CDR1 as MNHEY and CDR2 as SVGEGT. The germline V and J ends were trimmed by 6 bases and 0 bases, with 15 bases remaining between them. Subjects with ophthalmopathy showed a Clinical Activity Score no lower than 3, a NOSPECS grade no lower than 4, and a duration shorter than 3 months. Researchers took RNA transcripts and amplified the TCR beta CDR3 regions from them. HTBI primers were used for first-round RT-PCR of the TCR CDR3. TCRdb ran MiXCR on the multiplex PCR reads and lists one entry per CDR3 protein. The sample lists 350,000 or so distinct CDR3 sequences; 15% to 20% were seen once.

The rearrangement joins TRBV6-2 or TRBV6-3 to TRBJ2-1; perhaps TRBD1 as D (6 bases). Sequences were obtained from blood. The origin of this receptor is a woman in her forties with Graves' ophthalmopathy. The CDR3 DNA is TGTGCCAGCAGCCTCCGGGACATGAGCTCCTACAATGAGCAGTTCTTC. Residues: CASSLRDMSSYNEQFF.